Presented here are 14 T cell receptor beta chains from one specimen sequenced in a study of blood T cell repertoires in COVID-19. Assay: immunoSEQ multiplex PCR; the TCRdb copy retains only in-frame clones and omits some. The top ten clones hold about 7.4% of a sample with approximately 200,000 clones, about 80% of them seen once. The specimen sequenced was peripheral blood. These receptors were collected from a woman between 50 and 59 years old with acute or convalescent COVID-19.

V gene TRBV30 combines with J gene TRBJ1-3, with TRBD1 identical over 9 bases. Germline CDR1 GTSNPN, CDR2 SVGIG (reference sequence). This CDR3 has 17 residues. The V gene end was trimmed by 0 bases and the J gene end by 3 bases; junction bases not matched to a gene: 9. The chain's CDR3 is CAWSVWDRDIVGNTIYF. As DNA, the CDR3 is TGTGCCTGGAGTGTATGGGACAGGGACATTGTTGGAAACACCATATATTTT.

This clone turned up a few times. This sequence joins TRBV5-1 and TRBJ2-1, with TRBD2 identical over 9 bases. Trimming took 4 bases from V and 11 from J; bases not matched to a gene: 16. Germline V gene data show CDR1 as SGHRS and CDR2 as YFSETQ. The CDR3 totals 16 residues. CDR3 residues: CASSPRSGVAGEKQFF. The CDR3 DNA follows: TGCGCCAGCAGCCCCCGGAGCGGTGTAGCGGGAGAAAAGCAGTTCTTC. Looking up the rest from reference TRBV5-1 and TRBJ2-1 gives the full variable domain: KAGVTQTPRYLIKTRGQQVTLSCSPISGHRSVSWYQQTPGQGLQFLFEYFSETQRNKGNFPGRFSGRQFSNSRSEMNVSTLELGDSALYLCASSPRSGVAGEKQFFGPGTRLTVL.

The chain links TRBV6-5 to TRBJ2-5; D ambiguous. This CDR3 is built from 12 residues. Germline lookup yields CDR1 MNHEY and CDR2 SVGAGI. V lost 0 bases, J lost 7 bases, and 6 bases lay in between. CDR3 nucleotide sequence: TGTGCCAGCAGTTACTCGTCGGGGACCCAGTACTTC. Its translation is CASSYSSGTQYF.

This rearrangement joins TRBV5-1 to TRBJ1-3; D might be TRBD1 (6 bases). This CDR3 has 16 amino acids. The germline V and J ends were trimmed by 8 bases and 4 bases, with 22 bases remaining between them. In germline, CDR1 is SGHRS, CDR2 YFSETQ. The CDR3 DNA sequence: TGCGCCAGTTCAGGAGGTGGACAGATGAGCGGAAACACCATATATTTT. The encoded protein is CASSGGGQMSGNTIYF.

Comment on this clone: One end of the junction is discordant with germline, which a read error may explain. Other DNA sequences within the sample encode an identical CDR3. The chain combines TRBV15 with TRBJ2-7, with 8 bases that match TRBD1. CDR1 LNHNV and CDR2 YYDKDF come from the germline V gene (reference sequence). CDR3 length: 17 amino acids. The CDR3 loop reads CATSRVRRSQGADEQYF. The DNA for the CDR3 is TGCGCCACCAGCAGAGTTCGAAGGTCGCAGGGGGCCGACGAGCAGTACTTC.

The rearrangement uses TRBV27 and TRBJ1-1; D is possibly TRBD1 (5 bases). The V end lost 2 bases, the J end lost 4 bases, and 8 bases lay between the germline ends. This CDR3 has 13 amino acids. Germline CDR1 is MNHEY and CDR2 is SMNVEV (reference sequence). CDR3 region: CASSLQGLTEAFF. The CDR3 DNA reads TGTGCCAGCAGTTTACAGGGTCTCACTGAAGCTTTCTTT.

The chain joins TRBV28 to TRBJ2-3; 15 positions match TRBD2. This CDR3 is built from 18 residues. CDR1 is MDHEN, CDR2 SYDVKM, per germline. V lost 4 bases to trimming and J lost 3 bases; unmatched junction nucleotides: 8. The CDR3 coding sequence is TGTGCCAGCAGTTCCCGGACTAGCGGGAGGGCCAGGACAGATACGCAGTATTTT. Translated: CASSSRTSGRARTDTQYF.

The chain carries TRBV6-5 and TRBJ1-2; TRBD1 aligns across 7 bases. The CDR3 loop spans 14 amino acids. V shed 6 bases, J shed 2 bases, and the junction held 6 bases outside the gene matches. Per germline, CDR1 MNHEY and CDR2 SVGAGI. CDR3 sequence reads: CASRGDRPNYGYTF. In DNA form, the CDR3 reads TGTGCCAGCAGGGGGGACAGACCAAACTATGGCTACACCTTC.

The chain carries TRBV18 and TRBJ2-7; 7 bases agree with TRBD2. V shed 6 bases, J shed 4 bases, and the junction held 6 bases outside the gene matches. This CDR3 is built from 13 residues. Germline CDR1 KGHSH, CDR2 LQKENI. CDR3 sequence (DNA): TGTGCCAGCTCCACCGCCGGGGGGTACGAGCAGTACTTC. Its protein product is CASSTAGGYEQYF.

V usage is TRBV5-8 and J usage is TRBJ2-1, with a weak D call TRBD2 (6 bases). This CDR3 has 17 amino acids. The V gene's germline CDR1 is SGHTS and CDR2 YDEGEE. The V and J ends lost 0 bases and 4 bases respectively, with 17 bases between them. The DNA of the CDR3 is TGTGCCAGCAGCTTGGTGGTGGGGACTGTGATTTACAATGAGCAGTTCTTC. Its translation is CASSLVVGTVIYNEQFF.

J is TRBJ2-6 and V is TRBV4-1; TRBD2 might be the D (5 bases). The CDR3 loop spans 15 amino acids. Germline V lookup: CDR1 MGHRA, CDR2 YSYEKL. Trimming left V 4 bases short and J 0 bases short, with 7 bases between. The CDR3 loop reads CASSLLASGANVLTF. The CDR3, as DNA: TGCGCCAGCAGCCTCCTAGCCTCTGGGGCCAACGTCCTGACTTTC.

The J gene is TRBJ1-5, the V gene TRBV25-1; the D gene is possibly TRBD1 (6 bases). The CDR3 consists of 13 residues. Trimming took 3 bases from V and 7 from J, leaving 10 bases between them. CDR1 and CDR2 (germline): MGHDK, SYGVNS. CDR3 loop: CASSDRGGQPQHF. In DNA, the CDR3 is TGTGCCAGCAGTGACAGGGGAGGGCAGCCCCAGCATTTT. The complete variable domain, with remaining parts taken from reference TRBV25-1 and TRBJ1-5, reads EADIYQTPRYLVIGTGKKITLECSQTMGHDKMYWYQQDPGMELHLIHYSYGVNSTEKGDLSSESTVSRIRTEHFPLTLESARPSHTSQYLCASSDRGGQPQHFGDGTRLSIL.

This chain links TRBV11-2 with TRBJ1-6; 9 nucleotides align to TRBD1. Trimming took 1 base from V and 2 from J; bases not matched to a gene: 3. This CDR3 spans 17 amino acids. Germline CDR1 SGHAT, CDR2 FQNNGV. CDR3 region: CASSLGGTGTYNSPLHF. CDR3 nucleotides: TGTGCCAGCAGCTTAGGGGGGACAGGGACCTATAATTCACCCCTCCACTTT. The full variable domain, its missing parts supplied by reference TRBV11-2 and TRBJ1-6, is EAGVAQSPRYKIIEKRQSVAFWCNPISGHATLYWYQQILGQGPKLLIQFQNNGVVDDSQLPKDRFSAERLKGVDSTLKIQPAKLEDSAVYLCASSLGGTGTYNSPLHFGNGTRLTVT.

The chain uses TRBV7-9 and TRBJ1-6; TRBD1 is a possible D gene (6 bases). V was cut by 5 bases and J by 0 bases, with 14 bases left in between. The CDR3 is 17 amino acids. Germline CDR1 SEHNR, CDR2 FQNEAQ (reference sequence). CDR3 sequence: CASSLGGGSSYNSPLHF. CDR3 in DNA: TGTGCCAGCAGCCTAGGGGGTGGGAGCTCCTATAATTCACCCCTCCACTTT.